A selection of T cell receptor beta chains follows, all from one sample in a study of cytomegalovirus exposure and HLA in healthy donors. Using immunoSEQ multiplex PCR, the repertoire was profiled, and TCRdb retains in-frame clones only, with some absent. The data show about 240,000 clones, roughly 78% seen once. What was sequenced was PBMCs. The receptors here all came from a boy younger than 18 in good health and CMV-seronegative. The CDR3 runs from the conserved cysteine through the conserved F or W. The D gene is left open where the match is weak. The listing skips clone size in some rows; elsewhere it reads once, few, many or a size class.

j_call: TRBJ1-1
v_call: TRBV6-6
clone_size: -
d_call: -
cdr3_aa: CASSYSTGGTEAFF
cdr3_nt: TGTGCCAGCAGTTACTCAACGGGGGGTACTGAAGCTTTCTTT

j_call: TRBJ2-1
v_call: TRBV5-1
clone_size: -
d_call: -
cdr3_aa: CASSLHSTGNKRDEQFF
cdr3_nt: TGCGCCAGCAGCTTGCACTCTACAGGGAATAAAAGGGATGAGCAGTTCTTC

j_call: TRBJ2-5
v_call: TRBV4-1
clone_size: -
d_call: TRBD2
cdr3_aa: CASSQGSAGGYETQYF
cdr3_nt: TGCGCCAGCAGCCAAGGGTCAGCGGGAGGGTACGAGACCCAGTACTTC

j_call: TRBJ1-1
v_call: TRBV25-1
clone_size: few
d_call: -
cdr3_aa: CASSEYGHHQAFF
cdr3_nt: TGTGCCAGCAGTGAATATGGCCATCACCAAGCTTTCTTT

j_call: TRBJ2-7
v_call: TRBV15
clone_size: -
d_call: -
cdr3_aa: CATSRQYTGGDNF
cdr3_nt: TGTGCCACCAGCAGGCAGTACACTGGGGGGGACAACTTC

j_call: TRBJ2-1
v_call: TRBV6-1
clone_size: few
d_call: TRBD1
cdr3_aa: CASSEQGQGTWLYNEQFF
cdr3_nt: TGTGCCAGCAGTGAACAGGGACAGGGGACTTGGCTTTACAATGAGCAGTTCTTC

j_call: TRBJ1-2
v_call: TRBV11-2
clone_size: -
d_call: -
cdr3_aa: CASSFTGRSNYGYTF
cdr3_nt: TGTGCCAGCAGCTTCACCGGGAGATCAAACTATGGCTACACCTTC

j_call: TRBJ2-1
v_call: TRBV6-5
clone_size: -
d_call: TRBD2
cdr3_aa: CASSYTSGAPGEQFF
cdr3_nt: TGTGCCAGCAGTTACACTAGCGGTGCGCCAGGTGAGCAGTTCTTC

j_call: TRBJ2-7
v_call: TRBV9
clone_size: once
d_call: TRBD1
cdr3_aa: CASSVGGQGAYEQYF
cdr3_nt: TGTGCCAGCAGCGTAGGGGGACAGGGGGCCTACGAGCAGTACTTC

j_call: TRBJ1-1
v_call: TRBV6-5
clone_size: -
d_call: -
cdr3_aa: CASSRRGFSVEAFF
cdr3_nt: TGTGCCAGCAGTCGACGGGGATTTTCGGTCGAGGCTTTCTTT

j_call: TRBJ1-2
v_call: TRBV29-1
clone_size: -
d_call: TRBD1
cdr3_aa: CNGGMRQGGYGYTF
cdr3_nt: TGCAACGGGGGAATGCGACAGGGTGGATATGGCTACACCTTC

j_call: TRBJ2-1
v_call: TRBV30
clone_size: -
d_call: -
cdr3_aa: CAWSVRGAEQFF
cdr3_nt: TGTGCCTGGAGTGTAAGGGGCGCTGAGCAGTTCTTC

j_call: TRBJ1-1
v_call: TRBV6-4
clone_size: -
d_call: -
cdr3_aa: CASSDLGGTEAFF
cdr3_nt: TGTGCCAGCAGTGACTTGGGAGGGACTGAAGCTTTCTTT

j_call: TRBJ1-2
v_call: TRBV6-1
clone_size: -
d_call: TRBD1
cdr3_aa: CASSEIGQGDGYTF
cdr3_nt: TGTGCCAGCAGTGAAATCGGACAGGGTGATGGCTACACCTTC

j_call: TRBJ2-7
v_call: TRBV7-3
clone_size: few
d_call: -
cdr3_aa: CASSLLSGQSYEQYF
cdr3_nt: TGTGCCAGCAGCTTATTGTCAGGTCAATCCTACGAGCAGTACTTC

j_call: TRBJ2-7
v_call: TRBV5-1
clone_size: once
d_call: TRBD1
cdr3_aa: CASSSRQGASGEQYF
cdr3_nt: TGCGCCAGCAGCTCCAGACAGGGGGCTAGTGGCGAGCAGTACTTC

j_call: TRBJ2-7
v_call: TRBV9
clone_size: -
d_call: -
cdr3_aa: CASSVLGRGSYEQYF
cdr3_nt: TGTGCCAGCAGCGTTCTGGGAAGGGGGTCCTACGAGCAGTACTTC

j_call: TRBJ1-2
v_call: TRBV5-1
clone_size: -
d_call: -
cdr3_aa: CASLVAPANYGYTF
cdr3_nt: TGCGCCAGCCTCGTAGCCCCAGCTAACTATGGCTACACCTTC

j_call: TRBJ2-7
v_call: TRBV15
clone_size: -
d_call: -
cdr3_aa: CATSRDRRYEQYF
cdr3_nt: TGTGCCACCAGCAGAGATCGCAGATACGAGCAGTACTTC

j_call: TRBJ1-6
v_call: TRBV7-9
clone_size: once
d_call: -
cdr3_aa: CATNIGGSPLHF
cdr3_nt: TGTGCCACCAACATCGGGGGATCACCCCTCCACTTT

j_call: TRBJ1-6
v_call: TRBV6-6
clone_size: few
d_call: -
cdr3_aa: CASSNHRDSPLHF
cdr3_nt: TGTGCCAGCAGTAACCACAGGGACTCACCCCTCCACTTT

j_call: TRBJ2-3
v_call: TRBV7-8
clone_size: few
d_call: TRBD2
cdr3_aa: CASTPTSGTSLGDTQYF
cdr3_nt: TGTGCCAGCACCCCGACTAGCGGGACCTCATTAGGGGATACGCAGTATTTT

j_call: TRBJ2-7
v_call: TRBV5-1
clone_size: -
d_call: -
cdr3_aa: CAGRQASSYEQYF
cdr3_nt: TGCGCCGGCAGACAGGCGAGCTCCTACGAGCAGTACTTC

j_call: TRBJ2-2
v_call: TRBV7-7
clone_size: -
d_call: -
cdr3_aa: CASSSSPGRAHTGELFF
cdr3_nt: TGTGCCAGCAGCTCCTCCCCGGGCAGGGCCCACACCGGGGAGCTGTTTTTT

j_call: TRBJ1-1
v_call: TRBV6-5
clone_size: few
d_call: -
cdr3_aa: CASSSPGAGTEAFF
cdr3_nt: TGTGCCAGCAGCTCCCCCGGGGCGGGGACTGAAGCTTTCTTT

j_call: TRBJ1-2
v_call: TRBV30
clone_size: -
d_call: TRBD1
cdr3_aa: CAWSRTGAGGYTF
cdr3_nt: TGTGCCTGGAGTAGGACAGGGGCAGGCGGCTACACCTTC

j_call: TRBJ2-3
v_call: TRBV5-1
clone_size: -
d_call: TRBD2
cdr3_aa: CASSWLGGGSDTQYF
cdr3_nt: TGCGCCAGCAGCTGGCTTGGCGGGGGATCAGATACGCAGTATTTT

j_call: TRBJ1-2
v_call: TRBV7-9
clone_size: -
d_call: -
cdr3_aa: CASSFLQGRDGYTF
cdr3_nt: TGTGCCAGCAGCTTTCTTCAGGGGCGGGATGGCTACACCTTC

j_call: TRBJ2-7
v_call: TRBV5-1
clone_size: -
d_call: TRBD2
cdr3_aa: CASSNRLAGWWDEQYF
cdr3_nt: TGCGCCAGCAGCAATAGACTAGCGGGGTGGTGGGACGAGCAGTACTTC

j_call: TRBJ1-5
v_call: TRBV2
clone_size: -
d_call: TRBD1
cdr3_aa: CASRRQGGGNQPQHF
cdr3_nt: TGTGCCAGCAGGCGACAGGGGGGCGGCAATCAGCCCCAGCATTTT

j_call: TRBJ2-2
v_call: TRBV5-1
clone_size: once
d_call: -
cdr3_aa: CASSFRGNQNTGELFF
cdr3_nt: TGCGCCAGCAGCTTTAGGGGCAACCAAAACACCGGGGAGCTGTTTTTT

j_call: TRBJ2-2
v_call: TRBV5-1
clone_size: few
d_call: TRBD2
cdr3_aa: CASNLGLAGGTNTGELFF
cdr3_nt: TGCGCCAGCAACCTGGGACTAGCGGGGGGGACGAACACCGGGGAGCTGTTTTTT

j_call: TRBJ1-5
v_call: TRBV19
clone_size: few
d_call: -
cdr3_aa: CASGTGGAQPQHF
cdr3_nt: TGTGCCAGTGGAACGGGGGGGGCTCAGCCCCAGCATTTT

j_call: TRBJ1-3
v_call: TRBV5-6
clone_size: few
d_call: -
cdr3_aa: CASSLDRNTIYF
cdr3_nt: TGTGCCAGCAGCTTGGATAGAAACACCATATATTTT